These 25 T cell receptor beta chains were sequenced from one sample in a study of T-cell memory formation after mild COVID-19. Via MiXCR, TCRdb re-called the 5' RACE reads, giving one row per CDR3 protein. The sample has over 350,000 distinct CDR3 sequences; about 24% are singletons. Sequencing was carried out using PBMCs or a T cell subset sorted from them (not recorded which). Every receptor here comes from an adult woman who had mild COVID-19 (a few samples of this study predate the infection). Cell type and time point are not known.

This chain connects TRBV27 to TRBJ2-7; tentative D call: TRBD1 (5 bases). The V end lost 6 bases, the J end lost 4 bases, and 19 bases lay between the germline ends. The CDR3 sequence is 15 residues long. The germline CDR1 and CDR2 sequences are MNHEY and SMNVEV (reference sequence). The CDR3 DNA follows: TGTGCCAGCAGACGACAGCTTCTTGCCACTTACGAGCAGTACTTC. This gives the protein CASRRQLLATYEQYF.

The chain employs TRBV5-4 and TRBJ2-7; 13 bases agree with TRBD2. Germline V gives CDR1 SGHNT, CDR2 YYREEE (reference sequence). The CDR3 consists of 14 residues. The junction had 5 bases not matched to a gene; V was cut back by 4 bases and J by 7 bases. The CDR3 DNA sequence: TGTGCCAGCAGCGGGAGACTAGCGGGGGGTGAGCAGTACTTC. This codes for CASSGRLAGGEQYF.

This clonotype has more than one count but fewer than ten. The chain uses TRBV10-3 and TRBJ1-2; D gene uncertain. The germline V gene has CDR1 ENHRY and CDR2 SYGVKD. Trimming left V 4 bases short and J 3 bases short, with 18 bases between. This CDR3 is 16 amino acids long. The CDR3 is CAISGPPWARDYGYTF. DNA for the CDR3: TGTGCCATCAGTGGACCCCCCTGGGCGCGTGACTATGGCTACACCTTC.

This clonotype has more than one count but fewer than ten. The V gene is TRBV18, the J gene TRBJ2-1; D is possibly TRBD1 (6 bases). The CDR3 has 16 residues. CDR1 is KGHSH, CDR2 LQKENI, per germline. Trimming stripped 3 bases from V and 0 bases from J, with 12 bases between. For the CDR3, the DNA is TGTGCCAGCTCACCGCAGGGGCTACGCTCCTACAATGAGCAGTTCTTC. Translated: CASSPQGLRSYNEQFF. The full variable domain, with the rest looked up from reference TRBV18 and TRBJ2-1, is NAGVMQNPRHLVRRRGQEARLRCSPMKGHSHVYWYRQLPEEGLKFMVYLQKENIIDESGMPKERFSAEFPKEGPSILRIQQVVRGDSAAYFCASSPQGLRSYNEQFFGPGTRLTVL.

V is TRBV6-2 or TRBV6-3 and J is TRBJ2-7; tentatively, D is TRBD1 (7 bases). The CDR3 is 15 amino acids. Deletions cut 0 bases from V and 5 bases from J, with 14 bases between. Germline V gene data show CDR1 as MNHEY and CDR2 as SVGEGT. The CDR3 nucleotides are TGTGCCAGCAGTTACTCGCAGGGGGAGGTGGACGAGCAGTACTTC. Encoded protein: CASSYSQGEVDEQYF.

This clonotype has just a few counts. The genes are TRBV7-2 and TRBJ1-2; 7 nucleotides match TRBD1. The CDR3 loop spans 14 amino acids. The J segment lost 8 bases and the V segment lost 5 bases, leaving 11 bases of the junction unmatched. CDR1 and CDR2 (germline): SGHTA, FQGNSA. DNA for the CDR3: TGTGCCAGCAGCCCCCCGACAGGGTCTAGGGGCTACACCTTC. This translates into CASSPPTGSRGYTF. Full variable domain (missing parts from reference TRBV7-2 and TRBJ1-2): GAGVSQSPSNKVTEKGKDVELRCDPISGHTALYWYRQSLGQGLEFLIYFQGNSAPDKSGLPSDRFSAERTGGSVSTLTIQRTQQEDSAVYLCASSPPTGSRGYTFGSGTRLTVV.

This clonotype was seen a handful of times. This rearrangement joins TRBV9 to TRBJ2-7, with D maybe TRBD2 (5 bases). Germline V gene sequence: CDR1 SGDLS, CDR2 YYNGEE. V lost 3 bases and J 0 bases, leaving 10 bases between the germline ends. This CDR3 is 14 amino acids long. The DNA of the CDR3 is TGTGCCAGCAGCGCAGAACGGGGCTCCTACGAGCAGTACTTC. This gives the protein CASSAERGSYEQYF.

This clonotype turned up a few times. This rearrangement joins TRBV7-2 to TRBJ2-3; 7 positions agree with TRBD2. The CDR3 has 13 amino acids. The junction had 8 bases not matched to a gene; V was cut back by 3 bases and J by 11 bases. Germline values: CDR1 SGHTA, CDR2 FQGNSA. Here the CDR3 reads CASSLIGGYEQYF. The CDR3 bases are TGTGCCAGCAGCTTGATCGGGGGGTATGAGCAGTATTTT.

CDR3 nucleotide sequence: TGTGCCAGCAGCTCGGACAGGGGATCCGGCAACACCATATATTTT. Its translation is CASSSDRGSGNTIYF. The rearrangement joins TRBV7-6 to TRBJ1-3, with 9 positions matching TRBD1. V was clipped by 4 bases and J by 7 bases; unmatched bases: 8. The CDR3 has 15 residues. Per germline, CDR1 SGHVS and CDR2 FNYEAQ.

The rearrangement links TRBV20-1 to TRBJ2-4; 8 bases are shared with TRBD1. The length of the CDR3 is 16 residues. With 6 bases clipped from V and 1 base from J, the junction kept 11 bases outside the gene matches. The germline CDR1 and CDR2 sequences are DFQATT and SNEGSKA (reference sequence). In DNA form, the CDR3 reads TGCAGTGCCCGAAGGGGGACAGGTCTGGCCAAAAACATTCAGTACTTC. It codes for CSARRGTGLAKNIQYF.

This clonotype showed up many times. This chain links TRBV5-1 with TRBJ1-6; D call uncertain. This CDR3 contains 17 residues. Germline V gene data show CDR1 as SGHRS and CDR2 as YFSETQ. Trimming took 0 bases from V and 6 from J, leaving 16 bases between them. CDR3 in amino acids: CASSLDAASTLNSPLHF. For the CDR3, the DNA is TGCGCCAGCAGCTTGGATGCGGCGTCAACCCTTAATTCACCCCTCCACTTT.

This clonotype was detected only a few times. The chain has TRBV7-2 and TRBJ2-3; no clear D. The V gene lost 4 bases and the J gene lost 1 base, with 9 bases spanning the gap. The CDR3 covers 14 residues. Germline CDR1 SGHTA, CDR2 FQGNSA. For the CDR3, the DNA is TGTGCCAGCAGCTGGGCGTATCGCACAGATACGCAGTATTTT. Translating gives CASSWAYRTDTQYF.

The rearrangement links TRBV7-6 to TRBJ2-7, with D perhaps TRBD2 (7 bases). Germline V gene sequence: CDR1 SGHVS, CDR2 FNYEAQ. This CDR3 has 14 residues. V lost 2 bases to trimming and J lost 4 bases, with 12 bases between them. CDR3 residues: CASSLLGGGYEQYF. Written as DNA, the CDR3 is TGTGCCAGCAGCTTATTAGGGGGGGGATACGAGCAGTACTTC.

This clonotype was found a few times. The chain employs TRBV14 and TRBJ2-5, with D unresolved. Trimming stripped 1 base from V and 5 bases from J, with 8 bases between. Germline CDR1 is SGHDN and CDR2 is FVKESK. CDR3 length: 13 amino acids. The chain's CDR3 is CASSQVVRETQYF. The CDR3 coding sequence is TGTGCCAGCAGCCAAGTCGTGAGGGAGACCCAGTACTTC.

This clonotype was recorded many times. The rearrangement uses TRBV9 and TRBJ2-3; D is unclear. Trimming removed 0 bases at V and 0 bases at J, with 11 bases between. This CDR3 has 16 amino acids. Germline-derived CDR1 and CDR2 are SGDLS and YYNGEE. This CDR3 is CASSVVGDSSTDTQYF. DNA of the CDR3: TGTGCCAGCAGCGTAGTTGGGGATTCTAGCACAGATACGCAGTATTTT.

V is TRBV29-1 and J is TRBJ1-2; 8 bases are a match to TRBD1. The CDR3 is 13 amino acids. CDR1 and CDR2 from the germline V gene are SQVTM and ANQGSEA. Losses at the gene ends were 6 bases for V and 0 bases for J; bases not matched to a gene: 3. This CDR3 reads CSVLDRANYGYTF. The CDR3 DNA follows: TGCAGCGTGCTGGACAGGGCTAACTATGGCTACACCTTC.

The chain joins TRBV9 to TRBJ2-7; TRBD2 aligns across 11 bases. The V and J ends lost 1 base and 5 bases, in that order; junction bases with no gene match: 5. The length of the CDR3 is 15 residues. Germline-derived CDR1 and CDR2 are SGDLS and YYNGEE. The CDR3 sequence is CASSVNSGRAHEQYF. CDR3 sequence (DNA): TGTGCCAGCAGCGTAAATAGCGGGAGGGCCCACGAGCAGTACTTC.

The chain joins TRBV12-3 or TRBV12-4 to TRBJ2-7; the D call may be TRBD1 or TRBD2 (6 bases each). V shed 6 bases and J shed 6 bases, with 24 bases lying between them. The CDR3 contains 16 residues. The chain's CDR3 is CASSPEGGLPLLEQYF. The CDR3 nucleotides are TGTGCCAGCAGCCCTGAGGGGGGACTTCCCCTACTCGAGCAGTACTTC.

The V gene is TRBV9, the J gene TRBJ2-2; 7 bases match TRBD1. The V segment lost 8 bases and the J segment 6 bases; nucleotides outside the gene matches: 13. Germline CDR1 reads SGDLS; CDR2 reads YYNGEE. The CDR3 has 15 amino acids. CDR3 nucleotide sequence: TGTGCCAGTGCCCCCGGGACAGAAAGGTCCGGGGAGCTGTTTTTT. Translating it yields CASAPGTERSGELFF.

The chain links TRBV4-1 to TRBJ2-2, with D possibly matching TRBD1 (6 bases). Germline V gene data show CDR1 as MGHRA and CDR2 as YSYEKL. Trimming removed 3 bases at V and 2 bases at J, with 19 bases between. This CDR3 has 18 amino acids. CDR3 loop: CASSHPPTGALNTGELFF. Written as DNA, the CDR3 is TGCGCCAGCAGCCACCCCCCGACAGGCGCCCTTAACACCGGGGAGCTGTTTTTT.

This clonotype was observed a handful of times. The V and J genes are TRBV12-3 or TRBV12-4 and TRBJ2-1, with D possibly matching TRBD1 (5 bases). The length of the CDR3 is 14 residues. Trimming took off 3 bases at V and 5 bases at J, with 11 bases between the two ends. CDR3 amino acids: CASSLARQNNEQFF. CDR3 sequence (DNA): TGTGCCAGCAGTTTGGCAAGACAGAACAATGAGCAGTTCTTC.

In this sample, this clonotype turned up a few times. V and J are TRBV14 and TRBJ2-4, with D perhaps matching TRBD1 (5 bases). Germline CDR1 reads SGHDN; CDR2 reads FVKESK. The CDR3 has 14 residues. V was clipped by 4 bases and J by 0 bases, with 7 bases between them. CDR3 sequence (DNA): TGTGCCAGCAGCCGGGGCGTAGCCAAAAACATTCAGTACTTC. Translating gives CASSRGVAKNIQYF.

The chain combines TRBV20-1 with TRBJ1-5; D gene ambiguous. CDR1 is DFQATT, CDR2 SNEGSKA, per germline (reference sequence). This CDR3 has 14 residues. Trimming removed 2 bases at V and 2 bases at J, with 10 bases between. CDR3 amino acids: CSARNRGGNQPQHF. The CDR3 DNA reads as TGCAGTGCTAGAAACCGCGGGGGCAATCAGCCCCAGCATTTT.

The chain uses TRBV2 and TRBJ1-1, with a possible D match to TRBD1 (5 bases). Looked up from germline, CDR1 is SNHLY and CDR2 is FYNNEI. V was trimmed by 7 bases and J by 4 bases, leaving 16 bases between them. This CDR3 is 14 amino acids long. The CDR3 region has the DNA TGTGCCAGCACTTTAGGGGAATGGGGCACTGAAGCTTTCTTT. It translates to CASTLGEWGTEAFF.

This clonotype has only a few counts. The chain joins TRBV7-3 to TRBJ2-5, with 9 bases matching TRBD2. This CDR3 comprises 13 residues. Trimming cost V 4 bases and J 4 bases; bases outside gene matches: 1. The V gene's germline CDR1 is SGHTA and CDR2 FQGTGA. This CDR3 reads CASSSTSGETQYF. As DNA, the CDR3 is TGTGCCAGCAGCTCGACTAGCGGAGAGACCCAGTACTTC.